These 19 T cell receptor beta chains were sequenced from one sample in a study. Sequencing was performed with immunoSEQ multiplex PCR; in TCRdb, only in-frame clones are kept and a portion is missing. The repertoire holds 60,000 to 75,000 clones, roughly 95% seen once, with 4.4% in the top ten. The specimen sequenced was PBMCs. The origin of the receptors is a man aged 35-49 years with rheumatoid arthritis.

The gene calls are TRBV27 and TRBJ2-7; D is unresolved. Per the germline V gene, CDR1 is MNHEY and CDR2 is SMNVEV (reference sequence). Trimming took 0 bases from V and 0 from J, leaving 9 bases between them. This CDR3 is 15 amino acids long. CDR3 protein: CASSLSLRSSYEQYF. Written as DNA, the CDR3 is TGTGCCAGCAGTTTATCGTTGCGTTCCTCCTACGAGCAGTACTTC.

This chain joins TRBV5-1 and TRBJ1-4; D uncertain. Per the germline V gene, CDR1 is SGHRS and CDR2 is YFSETQ. Trimming left V 0 bases short and J 4 bases short, with 7 bases between. The CDR3 spans 14 residues. The CDR3 coding sequence is TGCGCCAGCAGCTTGGGGCAGATTAATGAAAAACTGTTTTTT. This gives the protein CASSLGQINEKLFF.

This chain connects TRBV12-3 or TRBV12-4 to TRBJ1-1; D is unclear. Between the trimmed V and J ends, which lost 6 bases and 3 bases, there was a span of 11 bases. CDR3 length: 13 residues. The DNA of the CDR3 is TGTGCCAGCAGCCTCTCCGGATACACTGAAGCTTTCTTT. Translated, it gives CASSLSGYTEAFF.

The V call is TRBV6-6, the J call TRBJ1-5; TRBD1 matches 7 bases. The CDR3 is 14 amino acids. Germline V gives CDR1 MNHNY, CDR2 SVGAGI (reference sequence). V lost 6 bases and J lost 11; bases outside the gene matches: 13. The CDR3 region has the DNA TGTGCCAGCAGCCTTCCGGGACAGTGGGGGTCCCAGCATTTT. Translation: CASSLPGQWGSQHF.

V usage is TRBV19 and J usage is TRBJ1-1; 7 bases map to TRBD1. Trimming at V came to 4 bases and at J to 4 bases, leaving 9 bases not matched to a gene. This CDR3 contains 15 residues. CDR1 is LNHDA, CDR2 SQIVND, per germline (reference sequence). The CDR3: CASSNTGAGGTEAFF. The CDR3 DNA reads TGTGCCAGTAGTAATACAGGGGCCGGGGGCACTGAAGCTTTCTTT.

DNA of the CDR3: TGTGCCAGCAGCTTAGTAGACTGGGGTGGCTACACCTTC. The encoded protein is CASSLVDWGGYTF. The chain carries TRBV11-2 and TRBJ1-2; D gene ambiguous. V was trimmed by 1 base and J by 7 bases, leaving 10 bases between them. The length of the CDR3 is 13 residues. Germline CDR1 is SGHAT and CDR2 is FQNNGV.

This clone was counted a single time. This chain's CDR3 is CASSAGRQGASYEQYF. The CDR3 DNA is TGTGCCAGCAGTGCCGGGAGGCAGGGGGCTTCCTACGAGCAGTACTTC. The chain recombines TRBV7-2 with TRBJ2-7; possibly TRBD1 for D (8 bases). Germline V CDR1 and CDR2: SGHTA, FQGNSA. This CDR3 is 16 amino acids long. V was clipped by 6 bases and J by 1 base, with 19 bases between them.

The chain uses TRBV30 and TRBJ1-6; no clear D. Germline V lookup: CDR1 GTSNPN, CDR2 SVGIG (reference sequence). V was shortened by 3 bases and J by 7 bases, with 10 bases between the two germline ends. There are 13 residues in the CDR3. The CDR3 nucleotides are TGTGCCTGGAGGTGGCGGGGAAATTCACCCCTCCACTTT. Residues: CAWRWRGNSPLHF.

The chain is built from TRBV7-2 and TRBJ2-2; 8 bases match TRBD2. This CDR3 region has 16 residues. The J segment lost 6 bases and the V segment lost 3 bases, leaving 9 bases of the junction unmatched. Germline loops: CDR1 SGHTA, CDR2 FQGNSA. CDR3 amino acids: CASSLGLVAGSGELFF. The CDR3 DNA reads TGTGCCAGCAGCTTGGGGCTGGTAGCGGGATCCGGGGAGCTGTTTTTT.

The chain links TRBV15 to TRBJ2-2; D is uncertain. The CDR3 is 13 amino acids. The germline CDR1 and CDR2 sequences are LNHNV and YYDKDF (reference sequence). The ends were cut back, 0 bases at V and 5 bases at J, with 4 bases in the middle. CDR3 bases: TGTGCCACCAGCAGAGATAGAACCGGGGAGCTGTTTTTT. It translates to CATSRDRTGELFF.

The rearrangement links TRBV27 to TRBJ2-1; TRBD1 matches 8 bases. With V trimmed by 2 bases and J by 8 bases, 8 bases remained unmatched. This CDR3 is 15 amino acids long. Germline CDR1 is MNHEY and CDR2 is SMNVEV (reference sequence). This chain's CDR3 is CASSLGGQGAHEQFF. In DNA form, the CDR3 reads TGTGCCAGCAGTTTAGGTGGTCAGGGGGCCCATGAGCAGTTCTTC.

The CDR3 sequence: CASSYIGSTEAFF. As DNA, the CDR3 is TGTGCCAGCAGCTATATCGGGAGCACTGAAGCTTTCTTT. J is TRBJ1-1 and V is TRBV2, with D unclear. Trimming removed 6 bases from V and 4 bases from J, with 12 bases in between. Looked up from germline, CDR1 is SNHLY and CDR2 is FYNNEI. The CDR3 consists of 13 residues.

The table lists this clone with a count of one. This sequence joins TRBV20-1 and TRBJ2-7; 15 nucleotides line up with TRBD2. The CDR3 is made up of 18 amino acids. Germline V gives CDR1 DFQATT, CDR2 SNEGSKA (reference sequence). V shed 3 bases and J 7 bases; nucleotides not matched to a gene: 16. CDR3 protein: CSASEGLAGGPRLREQYF. CDR3 nucleotide sequence: TGCAGTGCTAGTGAAGGACTAGCGGGAGGGCCTAGGCTAAGGGAGCAGTACTTC.

J is TRBJ2-5 and V is TRBV7-9; TRBD1 might be the D (6 bases). Germline V gives CDR1 SEHNR, CDR2 FQNEAQ (reference sequence). The CDR3 is made up of 15 amino acids. The V end lost 0 bases, the J end lost 7 bases, and 15 bases lay between the germline ends. The CDR3 sequence: CASSLAREQGGTQYF. The CDR3, as DNA: TGTGCCAGCAGCTTAGCGCGAGAACAGGGTGGGACCCAGTACTTC.

The chain has TRBV27 and TRBJ1-2; 7 bases align to TRBD1. This CDR3 spans 15 amino acids. The junction had 11 bases not matched to a gene; V was cut back by 5 bases and J by 5 bases. Germline V gene data show CDR1 as MNHEY and CDR2 as SMNVEV (reference sequence). The CDR3 bases are TGTGCCAGCAGTCCCACGACAGGGACATCTTATGGCTACACCTTC. Its translation: CASSPTTGTSYGYTF.

This clone occurred once. The CDR3 coding sequence is TGTGCCAGCAGCGTAGCTACCAGCACAGATACGCAGTATTTT. This codes for CASSVATSTDTQYF. The rearrangement links TRBV9 to TRBJ2-3; D remains ambiguous. CDR1 is SGDLS, CDR2 YYNGEE, per germline. The germline V and J ends were trimmed by 0 bases and 0 bases, with 5 bases remaining between them. The CDR3 is made up of 14 amino acids.

The gene calls are TRBV7-9 and TRBJ1-1; D remains unclear. The CDR3 is 14 residues long. V gave up 5 bases and J gave up 3 bases, with 13 bases separating them. Germline lookup yields CDR1 SEHNR and CDR2 FQNEAQ (reference sequence). The DNA for the CDR3 is TGTGCCAGCAGCCTGACTGCGGTTCACACTGAAGCTTTCTTT. It specifies CASSLTAVHTEAFF.

As to this clone: The sample holds other DNA sequences that translate to the same CDR3. The gene calls are TRBV11-2 and TRBJ1-2; D is undetermined. There are 13 residues in the CDR3. The V gene lost 0 bases and the J gene lost 8 bases, with 10 bases spanning the gap. CDR1 and CDR2 from the germline V gene are SGHAT and FQNNGV. CDR3 sequence: CASSLDRTRGYTF. The CDR3, as DNA: TGTGCCAGCAGCTTAGATCGGACTAGAGGCTACACCTTC. Based on the CDR3 plus reference TRBV11-2 and TRBJ1-2, the full variable domain is EAGVAQSPRYKIIEKRQSVAFWCNPISGHATLYWYQQILGQGPKLLIQFQNNGVVDDSQLPKDRFSAERLKGVDSTLKIQPAKLEDSAVYLCASSLDRTRGYTFGSGTRLTVV.

This sequence joins TRBV4-1 and TRBJ1-2; 10 nucleotides line up with TRBD1. The germline CDR1 and CDR2 sequences are MGHRA and YSYEKL. The CDR3 spans 14 residues. V lost 3 bases to trimming and J lost 13 bases; unmatched junction nucleotides: 11. This chain's CDR3 is CASSHDRGQISCTF. In nucleotides, the CDR3 is TGCGCCAGCAGCCACGACAGGGGGCAAATTTCCTGCACCTTC.